This TCR beta chain was found in a study of OX40 agonist ivuxolimab in advanced cancers. The length of the CDR3 is 13 residues. Trimming left V 1 base short and J 6 bases short, with 9 bases between. The germline V gene has CDR1 SEHNR and CDR2 FQNEAQ (reference sequence). This table comes from immunoSEQ multiplex PCR, and its TCRdb copy is limited to in-frame clones, with some not included. Seen here are 10,000 to 15,000 clones, approximately 92% observed once, and the top ten hold around 75%. The starting material was CD4+ or CD8+ T cells sorted from blood, obtained in a trial of the OX40 agonist ivuxolimab. The receptor was isolated from an adult with an advanced solid tumor such as melanoma, head and neck, liver or kidney cancer. The rearrangement uses TRBV7-9 and TRBJ1-1; D gene unclear. The CDR3 region is CASSLDPFPEAFF. Here the CDR3 DNA reads TGTGCCAGCAGCTTAGACCCATTTCCTGAAGCTTTCTTT.